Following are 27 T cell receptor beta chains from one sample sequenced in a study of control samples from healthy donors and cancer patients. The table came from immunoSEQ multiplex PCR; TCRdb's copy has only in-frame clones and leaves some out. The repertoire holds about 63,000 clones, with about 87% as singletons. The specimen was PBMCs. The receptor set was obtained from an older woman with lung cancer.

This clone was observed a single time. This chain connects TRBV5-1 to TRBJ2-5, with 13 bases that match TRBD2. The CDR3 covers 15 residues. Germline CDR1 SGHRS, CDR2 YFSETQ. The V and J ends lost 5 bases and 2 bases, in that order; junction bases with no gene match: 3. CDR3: CASRLTSGGQETQYF. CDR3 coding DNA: TGCGCCAGCAGGCTGACTAGCGGGGGGCAAGAGACCCAGTACTTC. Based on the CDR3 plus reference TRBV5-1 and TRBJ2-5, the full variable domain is KAGVTQTPRYLIKTRGQQVTLSCSPISGHRSVSWYQQTPGQGLQFLFEYFSETQRNKGNFPGRFSGRQFSNSRSEMNVSTLELGDSALYLCASRLTSGGQETQYFGPGTRLLVL.

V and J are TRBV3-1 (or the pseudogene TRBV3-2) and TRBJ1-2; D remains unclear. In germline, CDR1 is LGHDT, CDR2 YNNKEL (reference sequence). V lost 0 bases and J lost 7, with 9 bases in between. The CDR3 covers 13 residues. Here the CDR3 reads CASSQDETTGYTF. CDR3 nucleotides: TGTGCCAGCAGCCAAGATGAGACGACTGGCTACACCTTC.

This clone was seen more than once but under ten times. The CDR3 DNA follows: TGCAGCGCTCAGACAGGGACCATGAACACTGAAGCTTTCTTT. Translating gives CSAQTGTMNTEAFF. This chain uses TRBV29-1 with TRBJ1-1; 7 bases match TRBD1. The CDR3 is 14 amino acids. Germline CDR1 is SQVTM and CDR2 is ANQGSEA. Unmatched junction bases numbered 8, after V lost 7 bases and J lost 0 bases.

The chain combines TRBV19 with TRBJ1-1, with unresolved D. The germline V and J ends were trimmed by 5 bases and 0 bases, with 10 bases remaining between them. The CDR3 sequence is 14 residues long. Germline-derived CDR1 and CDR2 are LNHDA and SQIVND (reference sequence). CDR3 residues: CASSLQSMNTEAFF. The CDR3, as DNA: TGTGCCAGTAGTTTACAGAGCATGAACACTGAAGCTTTCTTT.

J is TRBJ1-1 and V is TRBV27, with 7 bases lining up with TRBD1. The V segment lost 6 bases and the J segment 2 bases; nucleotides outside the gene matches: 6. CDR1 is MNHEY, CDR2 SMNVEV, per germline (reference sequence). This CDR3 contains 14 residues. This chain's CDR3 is CASRDWDRNTEAFF. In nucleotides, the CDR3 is TGTGCCAGCAGAGACTGGGACAGAAACACTGAAGCTTTCTTT.

In DNA, the CDR3 is TGCGCCAGCAGCCCGGAAGCAGCGGGAGTCGGAGAGACCCAGTACTTC. It is translated as CASSPEAAGVGETQYF. The chain couples TRBV5-1 to TRBJ2-5, with 8 positions matching TRBD2. V lost 4 bases to trimming and J lost 4 bases; unmatched junction nucleotides: 12. The CDR3 length is 16 residues. Germline CDR1 is SGHRS and CDR2 is YFSETQ.

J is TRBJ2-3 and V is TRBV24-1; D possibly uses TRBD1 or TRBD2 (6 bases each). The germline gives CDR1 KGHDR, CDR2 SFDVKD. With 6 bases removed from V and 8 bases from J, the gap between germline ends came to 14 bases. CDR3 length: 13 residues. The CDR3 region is CATSTVEGGTQYF. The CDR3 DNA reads TGTGCCACCAGTACGGTGGAGGGGGGTACGCAGTATTTT.

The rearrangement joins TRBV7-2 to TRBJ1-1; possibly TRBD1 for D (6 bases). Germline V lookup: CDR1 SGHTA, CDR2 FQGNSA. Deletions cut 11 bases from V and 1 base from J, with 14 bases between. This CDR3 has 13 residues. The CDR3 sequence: CASQGNPNTEAFF. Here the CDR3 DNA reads TGTGCCTCCCAGGGGAACCCGAACACTGAAGCTTTCTTT. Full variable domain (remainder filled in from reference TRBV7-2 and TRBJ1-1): GAGVSQSPSNKVTEKGKDVELRCDPISGHTALYWYRQSLGQGLEFLIYFQGNSAPDKSGLPSDRFSAERTGGSVSTLTIQRTQQEDSAVYLCASQGNPNTEAFFGQGTRLTVV.

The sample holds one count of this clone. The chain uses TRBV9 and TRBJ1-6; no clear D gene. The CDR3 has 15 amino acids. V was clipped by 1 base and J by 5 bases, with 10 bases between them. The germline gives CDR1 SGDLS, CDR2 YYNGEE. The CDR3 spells CASSVSGGNNSPLHF. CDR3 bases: TGTGCCAGCAGCGTATCTGGAGGGAATAATTCACCCCTCCACTTT.

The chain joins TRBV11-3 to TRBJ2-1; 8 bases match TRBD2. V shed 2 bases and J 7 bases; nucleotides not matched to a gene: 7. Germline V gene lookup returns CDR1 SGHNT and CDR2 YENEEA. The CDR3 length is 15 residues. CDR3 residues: CASSLRGGRENEQFF. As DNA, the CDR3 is TGTGCCAGCAGCTTACGGGGGGGCCGGGAAAATGAGCAGTTCTTC. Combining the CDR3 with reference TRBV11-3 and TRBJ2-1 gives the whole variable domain EAGVVQSPRYKIIEKKQPVAFWCNPISGHNTLYWYLQNLGQGPELLIRYENEEAVDDSQLPKDRFSAERLKGVDSTLKIQPAELGDSAVYLCASSLRGGRENEQFFGPGTRLTVL.

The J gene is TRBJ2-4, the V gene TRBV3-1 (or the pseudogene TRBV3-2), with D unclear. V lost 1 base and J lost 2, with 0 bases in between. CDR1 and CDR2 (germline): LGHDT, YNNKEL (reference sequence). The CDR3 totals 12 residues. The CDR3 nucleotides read TGTGCCAGCAGCCAAGCCAAAAACATTCAGTACTTC. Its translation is CASSQAKNIQYF.

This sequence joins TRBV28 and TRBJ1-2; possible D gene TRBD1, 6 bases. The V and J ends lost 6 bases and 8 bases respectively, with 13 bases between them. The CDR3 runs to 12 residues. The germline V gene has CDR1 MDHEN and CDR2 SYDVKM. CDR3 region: CASSPRGRGYTF. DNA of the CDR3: TGTGCCAGCAGCCCCAGGGGAAGGGGCTACACCTTC.

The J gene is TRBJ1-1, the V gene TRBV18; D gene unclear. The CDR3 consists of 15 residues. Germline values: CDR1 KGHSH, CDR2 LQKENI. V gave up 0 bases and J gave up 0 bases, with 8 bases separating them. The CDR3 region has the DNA TGTGCCAGCTCACCACCGTCCGGATTGAACACTGAAGCTTTCTTT. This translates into CASSPPSGLNTEAFF.

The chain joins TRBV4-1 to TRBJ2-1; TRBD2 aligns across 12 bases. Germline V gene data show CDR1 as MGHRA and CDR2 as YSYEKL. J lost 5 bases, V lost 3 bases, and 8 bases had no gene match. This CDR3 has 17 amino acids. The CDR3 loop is CASSQGGLAGSNNEQFF. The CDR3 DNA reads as TGCGCCAGCAGCCAGGGCGGACTAGCGGGAAGTAACAATGAGCAGTTCTTC.

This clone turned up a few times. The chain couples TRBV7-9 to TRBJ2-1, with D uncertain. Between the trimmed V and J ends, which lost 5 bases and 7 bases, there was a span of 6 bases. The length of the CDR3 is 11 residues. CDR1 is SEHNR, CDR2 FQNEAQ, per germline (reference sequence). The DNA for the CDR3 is TGTGCCAGCAGCCCGATGAATGAGCAGTTCTTC. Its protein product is CASSPMNEQFF.

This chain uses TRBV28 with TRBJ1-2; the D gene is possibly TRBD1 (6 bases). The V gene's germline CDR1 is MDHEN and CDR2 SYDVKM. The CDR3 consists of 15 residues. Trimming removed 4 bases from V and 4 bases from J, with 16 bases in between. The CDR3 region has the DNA TGTGCCAGCAGTTCACTTGGACAGCTTTTCTATGGCTACACCTTC. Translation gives CASSSLGQLFYGYTF.

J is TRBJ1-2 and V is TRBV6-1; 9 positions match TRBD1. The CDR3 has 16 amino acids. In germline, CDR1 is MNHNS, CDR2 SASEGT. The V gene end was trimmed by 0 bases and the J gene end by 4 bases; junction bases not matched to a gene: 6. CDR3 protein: CASSEAGGTGFYGYTF. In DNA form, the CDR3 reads TGTGCCAGCAGTGAAGCGGGGGGGACAGGGTTCTATGGCTACACCTTC.

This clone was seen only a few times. The CDR3 nucleotides are TGTGCCACCGCGGACAGGGGGAAGGTTCAGCCCCAGCATTTT. Protein product: CATADRGKVQPQHF. The rearrangement links TRBV19 to TRBJ1-5, with TRBD1 matching over 10 bases. This CDR3 comprises 14 residues. V shed 10 bases and J 6 bases; nucleotides not matched to a gene: 9. Germline CDR1 LNHDA, CDR2 SQIVND (reference sequence).

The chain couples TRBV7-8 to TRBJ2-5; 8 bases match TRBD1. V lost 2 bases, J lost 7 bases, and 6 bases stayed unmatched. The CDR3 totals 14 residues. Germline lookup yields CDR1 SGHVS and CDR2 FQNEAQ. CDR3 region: CASSLKVDRATQYF. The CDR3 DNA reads TGTGCCAGCAGCTTAAAGGTGGACAGGGCGACCCAGTACTTC.

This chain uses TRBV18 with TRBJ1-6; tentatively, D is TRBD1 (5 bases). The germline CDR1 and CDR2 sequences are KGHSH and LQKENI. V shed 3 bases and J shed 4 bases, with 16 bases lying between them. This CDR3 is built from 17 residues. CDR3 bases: TGTGCCAGCTCACCCTTCGGGGGATTTGGGTATAATTCACCCCTCCACTTT. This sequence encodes CASSPFGGFGYNSPLHF.

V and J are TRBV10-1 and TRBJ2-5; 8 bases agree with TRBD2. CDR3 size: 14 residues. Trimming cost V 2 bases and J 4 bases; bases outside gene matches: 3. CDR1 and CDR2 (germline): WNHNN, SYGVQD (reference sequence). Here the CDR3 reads CASSEGGRPETQYF. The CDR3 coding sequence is TGCGCCAGCAGTGAGGGCGGGAGGCCAGAGACCCAGTACTTC.

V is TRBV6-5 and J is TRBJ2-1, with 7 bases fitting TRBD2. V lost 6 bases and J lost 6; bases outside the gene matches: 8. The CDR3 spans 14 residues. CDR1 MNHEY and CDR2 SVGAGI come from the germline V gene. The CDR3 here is CASRRGTGGNEQFF. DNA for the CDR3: TGTGCCAGCAGGCGGGGGACCGGTGGCAATGAGCAGTTCTTC.

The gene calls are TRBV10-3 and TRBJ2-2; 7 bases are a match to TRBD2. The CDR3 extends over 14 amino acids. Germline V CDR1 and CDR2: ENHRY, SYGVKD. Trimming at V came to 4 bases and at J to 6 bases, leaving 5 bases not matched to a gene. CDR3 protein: CAISATSMAGELFF. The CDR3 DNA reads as TGTGCCATCAGTGCGACTAGCATGGCCGGGGAGCTGTTTTTT.

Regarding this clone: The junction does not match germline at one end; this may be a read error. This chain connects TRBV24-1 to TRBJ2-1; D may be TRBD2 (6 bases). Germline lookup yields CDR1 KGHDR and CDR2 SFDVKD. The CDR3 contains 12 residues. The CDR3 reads CATSDMAGPTLF. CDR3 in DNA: TGTGCCACCAGTGATATGGCGGGGCCCACGCTCTTC.

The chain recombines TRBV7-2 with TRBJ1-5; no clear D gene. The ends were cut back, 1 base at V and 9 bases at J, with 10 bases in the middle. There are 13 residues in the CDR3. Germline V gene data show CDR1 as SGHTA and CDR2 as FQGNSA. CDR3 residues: CASSLGAGRPQHF. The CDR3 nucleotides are TGTGCCAGCAGCTTAGGAGCGGGTAGGCCCCAGCATTTT.

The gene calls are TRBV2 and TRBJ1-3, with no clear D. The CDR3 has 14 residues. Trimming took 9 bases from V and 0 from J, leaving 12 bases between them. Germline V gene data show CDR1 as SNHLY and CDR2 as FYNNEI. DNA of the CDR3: TGTGCCAGTAAGACGGCGATCTCTGGAAACACCATATATTTT. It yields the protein CASKTAISGNTIYF.

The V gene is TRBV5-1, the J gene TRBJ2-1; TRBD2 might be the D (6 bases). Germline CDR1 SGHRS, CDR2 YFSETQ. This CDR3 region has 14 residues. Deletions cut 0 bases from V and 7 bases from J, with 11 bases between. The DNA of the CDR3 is TGCGCCAGCAGCTTGGCGGGTGGAGGGAATGAGCAGTTCTTC. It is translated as CASSLAGGGNEQFF.